This is a list of T cell receptor beta chains from one sample in a study of technical replicates of blood from four donors. Sequencing was performed with immunoSEQ multiplex PCR; in TCRdb, only in-frame clones are kept and a portion is missing. Of 64,000 or so clones listed, around 88% are singletons. The sequenced material came from PBMCs. Receptor source: a human donor in good health. Some clones in this sample may be carry-over from other donors' samples. Both conserved end residues are part of each CDR3. The D gene is left open where the match is weak. Clone size is stated in some rows and not others, as once, few, many or a class when expanded.

size: NA; J: TRBJ2-5; D: TRBD1; V: TRBV29-1; DNA: TGCAGCGTCGCCCGGGACAGGGGGCGAAGAGAGACCCAGTACTTC; CDR3: CSVARDRGRRETQYF
size: NA; J: TRBJ1-2; D: NA; V: TRBV6-4; DNA: TGTGCCAGCAGTGAAGAGGCAGAGGAGGGCTACACCTTC; CDR3: CASSEEAEEGYTF
size: NA; J: TRBJ1-4; D: TRBD1; V: TRBV14; DNA: TGTGCCAGCAGCCCACTACAGGGGGCGAGTGAAAAACTGTTTTTT; CDR3: CASSPLQGASEKLFF
size: NA; J: TRBJ2-2; D: NA; V: TRBV7-2; DNA: TGTGCCAGCAGCTTATTTACCCTAGTAGCCGGGGAGCTGTTTTTT; CDR3: CASSLFTLVAGELFF
size: NA; J: TRBJ2-1; D: NA; V: TRBV6-4; DNA: TGTGCCAGCAGTGACTCGACAGGAATGAATGATGAGCAGTTCTTC; CDR3: CASSDSTGMNDEQFF
size: NA; J: TRBJ2-7; D: NA; V: TRBV19; DNA: TGTGCCAGTAGTAGTCAGGGATCCTACGAGCAGTACTTC; CDR3: CASSSQGSYEQYF
size: NA; J: TRBJ2-7; D: NA; V: TRBV4-2; DNA: TGTGCCAGCAGCCAAGTCGCGGGAAACTCCGACGAGCAGTACTTC; CDR3: CASSQVAGNSDEQYF
size: NA; J: TRBJ2-5; D: NA; V: TRBV10-1; DNA: TGCGCCAGCAGTGAGGGAGCTGGCCAGGGTAAGAGGGAGACCCAGTACTTC; CDR3: CASSEGAGQGKRETQYF
size: NA; J: TRBJ1-2; D: TRBD1; V: TRBV4-1; DNA: TGCGCCAGCAGCCAGGGGGTTGGGACAGCGGATGGCTACACCTTC; CDR3: CASSQGVGTADGYTF
size: NA; J: TRBJ1-2; D: NA; V: TRBV7-2; DNA: TGTGCCAGCAGCTTGTTACAGGGTGATGGCTACACCTTC; CDR3: CASSLLQGDGYTF
size: NA; J: TRBJ1-3; D: NA; V: TRBV7-2; DNA: TGTGCCAGCAGCCGCGGCGGTAACTCTGGAAACACCATATATTTT; CDR3: CASSRGGNSGNTIYF
size: NA; J: TRBJ1-2; D: NA; V: TRBV4-3; DNA: TGCGCCAGCAGCCAAGGGCTGACGGAGGCTAACTATGGCTACACCTTC; CDR3: CASSQGLTEANYGYTF
size: NA; J: TRBJ2-7; D: TRBD2; V: TRBV4-2; DNA: TGTGCCAGCAGCCAATTAGGACTAGTCTACGAGCAGTACTTC; CDR3: CASSQLGLVYEQYF
size: few; J: TRBJ1-2; D: TRBD1; V: TRBV14; DNA: TGTGCCAGCAGCCAATCGGGAGGACAGGGTTCGACCACCTTC; CDR3: CASSQSGGQGSTTF
size: once; J: TRBJ2-1; D: TRBD2; V: TRBV4-1; DNA: TGCGCCAGCAGCCAAGGACTAGCGGGTGGCAATGAGCAGTTCTTC; CDR3: CASSQGLAGGNEQFF
size: once; J: TRBJ2-1; D: TRBD1; V: TRBV5-8; DNA: TGTGCCAGCAGCTTGAGGGTAGTGTATGGGACAGAGTACAATGAGCAGTTCTTC; CDR3: CASSLRVVYGTEYNEQFF
size: once; J: TRBJ2-7; D: NA; V: TRBV5-6; DNA: TGTGCCAGCAGCCGAAGGACGGAGCGGGTATCCTACGAGCAGTACTTC; CDR3: CASSRRTERVSYEQYF
size: NA; J: TRBJ2-7; D: TRBD1; V: TRBV5-1; DNA: TGCGCCAGCAGCTCCGGGACAGGGGCTCACGAGCAGTACTTC; CDR3: CASSSGTGAHEQYF